This TCR beta chain comes out of a study of blood T cell repertoires in COVID-19. Study information: The cDNA or gDNA used as material had been derived from T cells, B-cell-depleted T cells, or PBMCs.

The ends were cut back, 1 base at V and 6 bases at J, with 13 bases in the middle. Per germline, CDR1 GTSNPN and CDR2 SVGIG (reference sequence). This CDR3 is built from 15 residues. Participant ages covered roughly 18 to 89 years across 20 to 30 US areas. Cohort 3 recovered donors had two negative PCRs, clearance, or symptom resolution. Sequenced by immunoSEQ multiplex PCR; TCRdb stores in-frame clones only, minus some. The profile covers roughly 200,000 clones, with roughly 85% appearing a single time and 18% taken by the ten largest. The chain has TRBV30 and TRBJ1-6, with a possible D match to TRBD1 (5 bases). This clonotype was obtained from a man aged 35-49 years who had recovered from COVID-19. The source material was PBMCs or T cells enriched from blood (not recorded which). The CDR3 loop is CAWSGRDFANSPLHF. For the CDR3, the DNA is TGTGCCTGGAGTGGCAGGGATTTCGCTAATTCACCCCTCCACTTT.